The 18 T cell receptor beta chains reported below all come from one sample, sequenced in a study of blood T cell repertoires in COVID-19. Profiled with immunoSEQ multiplex PCR; TCRdb holds only in-frame clones, not every one. The sample lists around 150,000 clones; under 80% were seen once. Sequencing was done on a sample of peripheral blood. The receptors were gathered from a man in his sixties or seventies with acute or convalescent COVID-19.

This clone showed up just a few times. The V gene is TRBV6-1, the J gene TRBJ1-3; TRBD1 matches at 7 bases. Trimming at V came to 3 bases and at J to 2 bases, leaving 4 bases not matched to a gene. The CDR3 sequence is 15 residues long. Germline V gene sequence: CDR1 MNHNS, CDR2 SASEGT. CDR3 loop: CASSDGTATGNTIYF. The DNA for the CDR3 is TGTGCCAGCAGTGACGGGACAGCAACTGGAAACACCATATATTTT.

In this sample, this clone turned up once. The J gene is TRBJ2-5, the V gene TRBV27; 9 bases agree with TRBD1. V was pared by 6 bases and J by 5 bases, with 7 bases of the junction left unmatched. Germline CDR1 and CDR2: MNHEY and SMNVEV (reference sequence). The CDR3 contains 14 residues. CDR3 residues: CASRIQGARETQYF. The CDR3 DNA follows: TGTGCCAGCAGGATACAGGGGGCGCGGGAGACCCAGTACTTC.

This chain joins TRBV30 and TRBJ2-5; possible D gene TRBD1, 5 bases. V lost 0 bases and J 1 base, leaving 15 bases between the germline ends. The CDR3 runs 16 residues. CDR1 and CDR2 from the germline V gene are GTSNPN and SVGIG (reference sequence). The CDR3 nucleotides read TGTGCCTGGAGTGTACCAGACCCAGGGCCCCAAGAGACCCAGTACTTC. Encoded protein: CAWSVPDPGPQETQYF.

The V gene is TRBV14, the J gene TRBJ1-1; TRBD1 agrees at 8 bases. J gave up 0 bases and V 2 bases, and 8 bases lay outside the gene matches. CDR1 and CDR2 from the germline V gene are SGHDN and FVKESK. CDR3 length: 17 residues. Here the CDR3 reads CASSQFAGGLLNTEAFF. The CDR3 DNA is TGTGCCAGCAGCCAATTTGCAGGGGGCCTTTTGAACACTGAAGCTTTCTTT.

This chain connects TRBV7-2 to TRBJ2-1; 9 bases map to TRBD2. Unmatched junction bases numbered 14, after V lost 5 bases and J lost 0 bases. The CDR3 is 19 residues long. In germline, CDR1 is SGHTA, CDR2 FQGNSA. CDR3 bases: TGTGCCAGCAGCAATCCGCCGGGGACTAGCTATAGCTCCTACAATGAGCAGTTCTTC. Amino acids: CASSNPPGTSYSSYNEQFF.

V and J are TRBV19 and TRBJ2-7; 12 bases align to TRBD2. V dropped 9 bases and J dropped 2; count of bases not matched to a gene: 14. The germline V gene has CDR1 LNHDA and CDR2 SQIVND (reference sequence). This CDR3 contains 17 residues. CDR3 loop: CASTVASGRGLAYEQYF. The CDR3 nucleotides read TGTGCCAGCACGGTGGCTAGCGGGAGGGGATTGGCCTACGAGCAGTACTTC.

This chain joins TRBV6-2 or TRBV6-3 and TRBJ2-7; 10 positions match TRBD2. This CDR3 is 14 amino acids long. Losses at the gene ends were 0 bases for V and 5 bases for J; bases not matched to a gene: 1. Germline V gene lookup returns CDR1 MNHEY and CDR2 SVGEGT. CDR3 sequence (DNA): TGTGCCAGCAGTTACTCCGGACTAGCGGACGAGCAGTACTTC. It yields the protein CASSYSGLADEQYF.

As DNA, the CDR3 is TGCAGTGCTAGTGGGGAAGCGGGGGGTTCAGATACGCAGTATTTT. Protein product: CSASGEAGGSDTQYF. The chain combines TRBV20-1 with TRBJ2-3; 9 bases agree with TRBD2. CDR3 length: 15 residues. The germline CDR1 and CDR2 sequences are DFQATT and SNEGSKA (reference sequence). Trimming took 3 bases from V and 4 from J; bases not matched to a gene: 8.

In this sample, this clone turned up a few times. The chain joins TRBV21-1 to TRBJ1-5; the DNA was not compared with TRBD1, the D call given in the table. TRBV21-1 is reported as a pseudogene. There are 14 residues in the CDR3. The DNA for the CDR3 is TGTGCCAGCAGCAAAGAGATCCAGGGTCAGCCCCAGCATTTT. Its protein product is CASSKEIQGQPQHF.

The chain links TRBV24-1 to TRBJ1-5; D gene unclear. This CDR3 contains 12 residues. Germline V gene data show CDR1 as KGHDR and CDR2 as SFDVKD. V was shortened by 2 bases and J by 7 bases, with 5 bases between the two germline ends. CDR3 sequence (DNA): TGTGCCACCAGTGATTCCACACAGCCCCAGCATTTT. Translated, it gives CATSDSTQPQHF.

The chain employs TRBV6-2 or TRBV6-3 and TRBJ2-1; tentatively, D is TRBD2 (6 bases). The CDR3 runs 17 residues. Trimming took off 5 bases at V and 2 bases at J, with 19 bases between the two ends. Germline CDR1 reads MNHEY; CDR2 reads SVGEGT. The CDR3 loop is CASSQGIGSSTYNEQFF. CDR3 nucleotides: TGTGCCAGCAGTCAGGGCATCGGGAGTTCGACCTACAATGAGCAGTTCTTC.

The chain links TRBV5-1 to TRBJ2-7, with 10 bases that match TRBD1. Losses at the gene ends were 0 bases for V and 5 bases for J; bases not matched to a gene: 2. This CDR3 comprises 14 residues. Germline V gene lookup returns CDR1 SGHRS and CDR2 YFSETQ. Written as DNA, the CDR3 is TGCGCCAGCAGCTTGGCCGGACAGGGGGACGAGCAGTACTTC. As protein: CASSLAGQGDEQYF. Full variable domain (remainder filled in from reference TRBV5-1 and TRBJ2-7): KAGVTQTPRYLIKTRGQQVTLSCSPISGHRSVSWYQQTPGQGLQFLFEYFSETQRNKGNFPGRFSGRQFSNSRSEMNVSTLELGDSALYLCASSLAGQGDEQYFGPGTRLTVT.

This clone was found once. The chain uses TRBV30 and TRBJ2-3; 8 bases align to TRBD2. This CDR3 comprises 12 residues. Germline assignment: CDR1 GTSNPN and CDR2 SVGIG (reference sequence). Unmatched junction bases numbered 2, after V lost 3 bases and J lost 6 bases. The CDR3 region is CAWSRLADTQYF. DNA for the CDR3: TGTGCCTGGAGCAGACTAGCGGATACGCAGTATTTT.

This CDR3 is CASRLRLQPQHF. In DNA form, the CDR3 reads TGTGCCAGCAGGTTAAGACTGCAGCCCCAGCATTTT. The chain is built from TRBV12-3 or TRBV12-4 and TRBJ1-5, with D unresolved. Trimming shortened V by 6 bases and J by 7 bases, and 10 bases separated the two germline ends. CDR3 length: 12 amino acids.

The chain combines TRBV2 with TRBJ1-4, with TRBD1 as a possible D gene (5 bases). V shed 4 bases and J shed 2 bases, with 14 bases lying between them. The length of the CDR3 is 16 residues. Per the germline V gene, CDR1 is SNHLY and CDR2 is FYNNEI. Written as DNA, the CDR3 is TGTGCCAGCAGTGCCCGGGGGAGGGCGACTAATGAAAAACTGTTTTTT. Its protein is CASSARGRATNEKLFF.

The genes are TRBV15 and TRBJ2-1; tentatively, D is TRBD2 (6 bases). This CDR3 spans 13 amino acids. V was shortened by 1 base and J by 14 bases, with 15 bases between the two germline ends. Germline CDR1 LNHNV, CDR2 YYDKDF (reference sequence). The CDR3 DNA is TGTGCCACCAGCAGAGCAGGGACTGCTTCGGAGTTCTTC. It encodes CATSRAGTASEFF. The entire variable domain, with the rest obtained from reference TRBV15 and TRBJ2-1, is as follows: DAMVIQNPRYQVTQFGKPVTLSCSQTLNHNVMYWYQQKSSQAPKLLFHYYDKDFNNEADTPDNFQSRRPNTSFCFLDIRSPGLGDTAMYLCATSRAGTASEFFGPGTRLTVL.

This rearrangement joins TRBV4-1 to TRBJ2-5; the match to TRBD2 covers 9 bases. This CDR3 has 15 residues. Germline V lookup: CDR1 MGHRA, CDR2 YSYEKL. V lost 2 bases to trimming and J lost 6 bases; unmatched junction nucleotides: 7. The DNA of the CDR3 is TGCGCCAGCAGCCAATCCCTAGCGGGACCGAAGACCCAGTACTTC. This translates into CASSQSLAGPKTQYF.

The J gene is TRBJ2-7, the V gene TRBV28; tentatively, D is TRBD2 (7 bases). V was shortened by 4 bases and J by 0 bases, with 13 bases between the two germline ends. This CDR3 spans 15 amino acids. Per the germline V gene, CDR1 is MDHEN and CDR2 is SYDVKM. The CDR3 DNA reads TGTGCCAGCAGTTCTAGCGGACAGAGCTCCTACGAGCAGTACTTC. Residues: CASSSSGQSSYEQYF.